This is a list of T cell receptor beta chains from one sample in a study of T-cell reconstitution after alpha-beta-depleted transplantation in children. TCRdb redid the calling of the PCR reads with MiXCR, one entry per CDR3 protein. The table records roughly 610,000 distinct CDR3 sequences, roughly 10% of them present only once. The sample here was PBMCs from the stem cell graft donor, taken from the stem cell graft. The receptors come from a human donor who donated a stem cell graft to a child with acute myeloid leukemia. Each CDR3 is given with its conserved first and last residue. The order of the fields is D gene, V gene, CDR3 length, clone size, J gene, CDR3 protein, CDR3 DNA. A D gene is named only where the DNA matches it firmly. A clone size is listed for some rows: how often the clone was seen (once, few, many), or a class if it is expanded.

d_call: .; v_call: TRBV29-1; cdr3_length: 13; clone_size: many; j_call: TRBJ2-7; cdr3_aa: CSVVLFSTYEQYF; cdr3_nt: TGCAGCGTGGTCCTTTTCAGCACCTACGAGCAGTACTTC
d_call: .; v_call: TRBV21-1; cdr3_length: 14; clone_size: .; j_call: TRBJ1-5; cdr3_aa: CASSRGYSNQPQHF; cdr3_nt: TGTGCCAGCAGCAGGGGTTATAGCAATCAGCCCCAGCATTTT
d_call: .; v_call: TRBV5-5; cdr3_length: 15; clone_size: many; j_call: TRBJ1-1; cdr3_aa: CASSLVTGYDTEAFF; cdr3_nt: TGTGCCAGCAGCTTGGTCACAGGGTATGACACTGAAGCTTTCTTT
d_call: TRBD1; v_call: TRBV7-7; cdr3_length: 17; clone_size: few; j_call: TRBJ2-7; cdr3_aa: CASSLSLDRALSYEQYF; cdr3_nt: TGTGCTAGCAGCTTATCGCTCGACAGGGCACTCTCCTACGAGCAGTACTTC
d_call: .; v_call: TRBV5-1; cdr3_length: 15; clone_size: many; j_call: TRBJ2-1; cdr3_aa: CASSLVWNTYNEQFF; cdr3_nt: TGCGCCAGCAGCCTTGTCTGGAATACCTACAATGAGCAGTTCTTC
d_call: .; v_call: TRBV4-2; cdr3_length: 14; clone_size: many; j_call: TRBJ1-2; cdr3_aa: CASSQGETGYGYTF; cdr3_nt: TGTGCCAGCAGCCAAGGAGAAACAGGGTACGGCTACACCTTC
d_call: TRBD2; v_call: TRBV2; cdr3_length: 14; clone_size: .; j_call: TRBJ2-3; cdr3_aa: CASLPREGTDTQYF; cdr3_nt: TGTGCCTCTCTACCGCGGGAGGGCACAGATACGCAGTATTTT
d_call: TRBD2; v_call: TRBV28; cdr3_length: 13; clone_size: .; j_call: TRBJ2-7; cdr3_aa: CASSLPGGREQYF; cdr3_nt: TGTGCCAGCAGTTTGCCGGGAGGTCGCGAGCAGTACTTC
d_call: .; v_call: TRBV20-1; cdr3_length: 15; clone_size: few; j_call: TRBJ1-5; cdr3_aa: CSARGQSTSNQPQHF; cdr3_nt: TGCAGTGCTAGAGGCCAGTCTACTAGCAATCAGCCCCAGCATTTT
d_call: TRBD1; v_call: TRBV7-9; cdr3_length: 15; clone_size: few; j_call: TRBJ2-7; cdr3_aa: CASSLGDRVGYEQYF; cdr3_nt: TGTGCCAGCAGCTTAGGGGACAGGGTCGGCTACGAGCAGTACTTC
d_call: .; v_call: TRBV12-3/TRBV12-4; cdr3_length: 17; clone_size: few; j_call: TRBJ1-1; cdr3_aa: CASSHGRGLAKNTEAFF; cdr3_nt: TGTGCCAGCAGTCACGGTAGGGGTTTAGCCAAGAACACTGAAGCTTTCTTT
d_call: .; v_call: TRBV4-3; cdr3_length: 11; clone_size: few; j_call: TRBJ1-2; cdr3_aa: CASSQDRGLTF; cdr3_nt: TGCGCCAGCAGCCAAGACCGGGGGTTGACCTTC
d_call: .; v_call: TRBV12-3/TRBV12-4; cdr3_length: 14; clone_size: .; j_call: TRBJ2-5; cdr3_aa: CASSVRQTQETQYF; cdr3_nt: TGTGCCAGCAGCGTACGACAGACCCAAGAGACCCAGTACTTC
d_call: .; v_call: TRBV9; cdr3_length: 13; clone_size: many; j_call: TRBJ2-2; cdr3_aa: CASSAGSAGELFF; cdr3_nt: TGTGCCAGCAGCGCTGGTTCCGCCGGGGAGCTGTTTTTT
d_call: .; v_call: TRBV25-1; cdr3_length: 12; clone_size: many; j_call: TRBJ2-1; cdr3_aa: CASRKSGDEQFF; cdr3_nt: TGTGCCAGCAGAAAATCCGGGGATGAGCAGTTCTTC
d_call: .; v_call: TRBV4-2; cdr3_length: 14; clone_size: many; j_call: TRBJ2-5; cdr3_aa: CASSIEEGKETQYF; cdr3_nt: TGTGCCAGCAGCATAGAGGAAGGAAAAGAGACCCAGTACTTC
d_call: .; v_call: TRBV12-3/TRBV12-4; cdr3_length: 14; clone_size: many; j_call: TRBJ2-5; cdr3_aa: CASSFLGAQETQYF; cdr3_nt: TGTGCCAGCAGTTTTCTTGGGGCGCAAGAGACCCAGTACTTC
d_call: TRBD2; v_call: TRBV9; cdr3_length: 16; clone_size: few; j_call: TRBJ2-5; cdr3_aa: CASSPPDSGQQETQYF; cdr3_nt: TGTGCCAGCAGCCCCCCAGATAGCGGGCAACAAGAGACCCAGTACTTC
d_call: .; v_call: TRBV7-8; cdr3_length: 15; clone_size: .; j_call: TRBJ1-6; cdr3_aa: CASSFPGAGNSPLHF; cdr3_nt: TGTGCCAGCAGCTTCCCAGGGGCGGGAAATTCACCCCTCCACTTT
d_call: .; v_call: TRBV28; cdr3_length: 13; clone_size: many; j_call: TRBJ1-1; cdr3_aa: CASRAGTPYEAFF; cdr3_nt: TGTGCCAGCAGAGCCGGGACACCCTATGAAGCTTTCTTT
d_call: .; v_call: TRBV9; cdr3_length: 14; clone_size: few; j_call: TRBJ1-5; cdr3_aa: CASSVGLINQPQHF; cdr3_nt: TGTGCCAGCAGCGTAGGTCTGATCAATCAGCCCCAGCATTTT
d_call: TRBD1; v_call: TRBV6-5; cdr3_length: 14; clone_size: many; j_call: TRBJ2-2; cdr3_aa: CASSLGQGAGELFF; cdr3_nt: TGTGCCAGCAGTTTGGGACAGGGGGCCGGGGAGCTGTTTTTT
d_call: TRBD1; v_call: TRBV12-3/TRBV12-4; cdr3_length: 13; clone_size: .; j_call: TRBJ2-7; cdr3_aa: CASRRTGVEEQYF; cdr3_nt: TGTGCCAGCAGGCGGACAGGGGTCGAGGAGCAGTACTTC
d_call: TRBD1; v_call: TRBV7-2; cdr3_length: 16; clone_size: few; j_call: TRBJ1-3; cdr3_aa: CASSRDRPLSGNTIYF; cdr3_nt: TGTGCCAGCAGCAGGGACAGGCCTTTATCTGGAAACACCATATATTTT
d_call: .; v_call: TRBV2; cdr3_length: 14; clone_size: .; j_call: TRBJ2-2; cdr3_aa: CASSEGMGTGELFF; cdr3_nt: TGTGCCAGCAGTGAGGGCATGGGTACGGGGGAGCTGTTTTTT
d_call: .; v_call: TRBV28; cdr3_length: 14; clone_size: many; j_call: TRBJ2-2; cdr3_aa: CASIYGSKAGELFF; cdr3_nt: TGTGCCAGCATATACGGGAGTAAGGCCGGGGAGCTGTTTTTT
d_call: TRBD2; v_call: TRBV20-1; cdr3_length: 14; clone_size: .; j_call: TRBJ2-7; cdr3_aa: CSARTSGTAGEQYF; cdr3_nt: TGCAGTGCTAGGACTAGCGGGACCGCGGGGGAGCAGTACTTC
d_call: .; v_call: TRBV12-3/TRBV12-4; cdr3_length: 13; clone_size: many; j_call: TRBJ2-1; cdr3_aa: CASSQRDYNEQFF; cdr3_nt: TGTGCCAGCAGTCAACGGGACTACAATGAGCAGTTCTTC
d_call: TRBD2; v_call: TRBV20-1; cdr3_length: 14; clone_size: .; j_call: TRBJ2-1; cdr3_aa: CSARSRLAYNEQFF; cdr3_nt: TGCAGTGCTAGATCCCGACTAGCTTACAATGAGCAGTTCTTC
d_call: .; v_call: TRBV14; cdr3_length: 17; clone_size: many; j_call: TRBJ2-2; cdr3_aa: CASSLTGTIADTGELFF; cdr3_nt: TGTGCCAGCAGCCTTACCGGGACCATCGCGGACACCGGGGAGCTGTTTTTT
d_call: .; v_call: TRBV6-5; cdr3_length: 15; clone_size: many; j_call: TRBJ2-7; cdr3_aa: CASSYINRESYEQYF; cdr3_nt: TGTGCCAGCAGTTACATCAACAGGGAATCCTACGAGCAGTACTTC
d_call: .; v_call: TRBV29-1; cdr3_length: 14; clone_size: many; j_call: TRBJ2-2; cdr3_aa: CSAYRGGNTGELFF; cdr3_nt: TGCAGCGCATACAGGGGGGGTAACACCGGGGAGCTGTTTTTT
d_call: .; v_call: TRBV28; cdr3_length: 14; clone_size: few; j_call: TRBJ1-1; cdr3_aa: CASSLSRGVTEAFF; cdr3_nt: TGTGCCAGCAGTTTAAGTCGGGGCGTCACTGAAGCTTTCTTT
d_call: TRBD2; v_call: TRBV29-1; cdr3_length: 15; clone_size: many; j_call: TRBJ2-1; cdr3_aa: CSVQGLAGSVDEQFF; cdr3_nt: TGCAGCGTCCAGGGACTAGCGGGATCTGTAGATGAGCAGTTCTTC
d_call: TRBD1; v_call: TRBV6-5; cdr3_length: 15; clone_size: .; j_call: TRBJ1-6; cdr3_aa: CASSYSGQGFSPLHF; cdr3_nt: TGTGCCAGCAGTTACTCGGGACAGGGATTTTCACCCCTCCACTTT
d_call: TRBD2; v_call: TRBV7-8; cdr3_length: 16; clone_size: few; j_call: TRBJ2-1; cdr3_aa: CASSAISGSFYNEQFF; cdr3_nt: TGTGCCAGCAGCGCCATTAGCGGGAGTTTCTACAATGAGCAGTTCTTC
d_call: TRBD2; v_call: TRBV5-1; cdr3_length: 18; clone_size: many; j_call: TRBJ2-7; cdr3_aa: CASSLALASGGLSYEQYF; cdr3_nt: TGCGCCAGCAGCTTGGCCCTGGCTAGCGGGGGCCTATCCTACGAGCAGTACTTC